This TCR beta chain was observed in a study of T-cell memory formation after mild COVID-19. Study in general: TCR clusters largely stayed donor specific. General study points: Researchers could not confirm that second-wave clones peaking on day 37 targeted SARS-CoV-2. Contracting clones localized mainly to CM and EM when CD4+ and mainly to EMRA when CD8+. There was a balanced CD4/CD8 profile in clones contracting day 15 to 85, and later expanders leaned CD4+.

This clonotype was seen more than once but under ten times. What it recognizes is unknown. CDR1 MDHEN and CDR2 SYDVKM come from the germline V gene. The CDR3 consists of 14 residues. The V and J ends lost 6 bases and 1 base respectively, with 13 bases between them. A single record per CDR3 protein comes from TCRdb applying MiXCR to the 5' RACE reads. This sample carries more than 450,000 distinct CDR3 sequences, roughly 18% of them seen once, and the ten largest clones take more than 10%. The clonotype originates from an adult woman who had mild COVID-19 (a few samples of this study predate the infection). Cell type and time point are not known. This chain connects TRBV28 to TRBJ2-7; a possible D gene is TRBD1 (6 bases). Sequencing was done on a sample of PBMCs or a T cell subset sorted from them (not recorded which). CDR3 in DNA: TGTGCCAGCAGGCCTGGACAGAATTCCTACGAGCAGTACTTC. It translates to CASRPGQNSYEQYF.